This TCR beta chain emerged from a study of T-cell memory formation after mild COVID-19. At the level of the study: There were largely donor-specific TCR clusters.

About this clonotype itself: Its antigen is not identified.

Study-wide points: Contracting CD4+ clones sat mainly in CM and EM; CD8+ in EMRA. Clones shrinking between day 15 and 85 showed a balanced CD4/CD8 split, and those that grew later tilted toward CD4+.

With constant-segment primers, 5'RACE yielded cDNA libraries of TCR alpha and TCR beta that carried sample barcodes and UMIs. One entry per CDR3 protein results from TCRdb running MiXCR on the 5' RACE reads. Here the sample spans approximately 440,000 distinct CDR3 sequences, 20% being singletons. The sequence was obtained from an adult woman who had mild COVID-19 (a few samples of this study predate the infection). Cell type and time point are not known. Sample: PBMCs or a T cell subset sorted from them (not recorded which).

The CDR3 here is CSARDAPADSEIFYGYTF. CDR3 nucleotide sequence: TGCAGTGCTAGAGACGCACCGGCCGACAGTGAGATATTCTATGGCTACACCTTC. V is TRBV20-1 and J is TRBJ1-2; perhaps TRBD1 as D (5 bases). Trimming cost V 0 bases and J 4 bases, with 24 bases left between them. The length of the CDR3 is 18 residues. Germline values: CDR1 DFQATT, CDR2 SNEGSKA (reference sequence).